What follows describes a single T cell receptor (beta chain). This sample is part of a study of blood T cell repertoires in COVID-19. About the study: The United States, Italy and Spain were the sources of the acute and convalescent COVID-19 samples. PBMCs, B-cell-depleted T cells, or T cells provided the cDNA or gDNA that made up the material.

In the study's own analysis: Using reference gene primer amplification, nucleated cell counts were estimated. Only in-frame clones appear in the TCRdb table, and some are missing; sequencing was by immunoSEQ multiplex PCR. Clone size and V and J calls were adopted from that table, with D and trimming inferred from the DNA. The sample has under 300,000 clones, over 65% seen once. The CDR3 contains 15 residues. The germline V gene has CDR1 SNHLY and CDR2 FYNNEI. With V trimmed by 5 bases and J by 4 bases, 6 bases remained unmatched. This clonotype was sampled from a woman older than 75 with acute or convalescent COVID-19. The V call is TRBV2, the J call TRBJ2-2; TRBD1 aligns across 8 bases. The specimen was peripheral blood. The CDR3 spells CASSLRGLSTGELFF. CDR3 nucleotides: TGTGCCAGCAGTCTCAGGGGGCTAAGCACCGGGGAGCTGTTTTTT.